This record covers a single T cell receptor (beta chain). Antigen specificity is unknown. Libraries were prepared by immunoSEQ multiplex PCR; TCRdb keeps only in-frame clonotypes and omits some of them. The sample shows some 410,000 clones, roughly 90% of them seen only once. The germline V and J ends were trimmed by 1 base and 5 bases, with 9 bases remaining between them. Per germline, CDR1 SEHNR and CDR2 FQNEAQ (reference sequence). The CDR3 totals 15 residues. Sample treatment: roughly 18 received Ad26.COV2.S at low or high dose, single or two shots; 5 received placebo; per-sample allocation not given. Sampling was done on day 63 after the first vaccine or placebo injection. The data originate from a study of Ad26.COV2.S vaccination and SARS-CoV-2 variants. Study details: Of the COV1001 trial arms, the Ad26.COV2.S arm included the donor. Overall study findings and caveats: Non-spike TCR breadth did not differ much between vaccine and placebo recipients. Measurements of TCR breadth and depth may have given underestimates of the total T cell responses.

The material was peripheral blood, obtained in a trial of Ad26.COV2.S vaccine versus placebo. The TCR sequence derives from a person aged 18-60 years who received the Ad26.COV2.S COVID-19 vaccine or a placebo. The chain combines TRBV7-9 with TRBJ1-6; D may be TRBD1 (6 bases). CDR3 sequence (DNA): TGTGCCAGCAGCTTAGTACAGGGAGATAATTCACCCCTCCACTTT. Amino acids: CASSLVQGDNSPLHF. Using reference TRBV7-9 and TRBJ1-6 for the parts outside the CDR3, the full variable domain is DTGVSQNPRHKITKRGQNVTFRCDPISEHNRLYWYRQTLGQGPEFLTYFQNEAQLEKSRLLSDRFSAERPKGSFSTLEIQRTEQGDSAMYLCASSLVQGDNSPLHFGNGTRLTVT.